This T cell receptor (beta chain) derives from a study of T cell responses to AZD1222 COVID-19 vaccine. There are 15 residues in the CDR3. From germline, CDR1 is KGHDR and CDR2 SFDVKD. V shed 3 bases and J shed 6 bases, with 17 bases lying between them. Broader study findings: Regions 160-218 and 743-854 dominated among vaccine-associated CD4 TCRs spanning spike. Increases in Spike-specific TCR breadth and depth were seen after two AZD1222 doses. Clonal diversity was possibly underestimated, and white British individuals and females predominated among donors. Samples come after the peak T cell response, not at day 14.

In the case of this clone: What it binds is not known.

Produced via immunoSEQ multiplex PCR; TCRdb's table is partial and in-frame only. This sample has 180,000 or so clones, with roughly 91% found just once. V is TRBV24-1 and J is TRBJ2-7; the D is unclear. The source is an adult who received the AZD1222 COVID-19 vaccine. The sample here was peripheral blood, taken 28 days after the second AZD1222 dose. CDR3 sequence reads: CATSDGRGRSLEQYF. DNA of the CDR3: TGTGCCACCAGTGATGGGCGCGGCCGAAGCCTCGAGCAGTACTTC.